The T cell receptor beta chain described here comes from a study of shared clonotypes between healthy human individuals. Study-wide results and limits: Memory subsets generally showed smaller estimated richness than naive subsets did. It was the non-shared clonotypes that had lower generation probabilities than clonotypes shared by all four donors.

Trimming cost V 4 bases and J 6 bases, with 15 bases left between them. The CDR3 length is 14 residues. Germline V gene sequence: CDR1 MDHEN, CDR2 SYDVKM. As for this clone: The antigen remains undetermined.

A roughly 200 ng quantity of DNA, approximately 29,000 T cell genomes, went into the sorted-subset replicate PCRs. Assay: immunoSEQ multiplex PCR; the TCRdb copy retains only in-frame clones and omits some. The sample has more than 2,000,000 clones, over 85% seen once. This chain joins TRBV28 and TRBJ1-2; D is ambiguous. The sequence was obtained from a man aged 18-30 years in good health. Sequenced input: naive CD4+ T cells sorted from blood. Sample subset: CD45RA+ positively selected. The CDR3 sequence: CASSYGSEPDGYTF. CDR3 DNA: TGTGCCAGCAGTTATGGGTCTGAGCCCGATGGCTACACCTTC.